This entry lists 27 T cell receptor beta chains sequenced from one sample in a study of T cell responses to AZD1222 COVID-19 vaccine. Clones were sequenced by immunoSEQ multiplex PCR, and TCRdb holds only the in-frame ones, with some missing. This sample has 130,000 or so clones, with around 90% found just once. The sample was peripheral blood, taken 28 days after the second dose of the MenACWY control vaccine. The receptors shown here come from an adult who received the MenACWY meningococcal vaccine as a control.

DNA of the CDR3: TGTGCCAGTAGTTTGCTAGCGGGAGACCATTACGAGCAGTACTTC. Protein sequence: CASSLLAGDHYEQYF. The rearrangement links TRBV19 to TRBJ2-7; 10 positions agree with TRBD2. The CDR3 totals 15 residues. The germline CDR1 and CDR2 sequences are LNHDA and SQIVND (reference sequence). Trimming took 5 bases from V and 4 from J; bases not matched to a gene: 8.

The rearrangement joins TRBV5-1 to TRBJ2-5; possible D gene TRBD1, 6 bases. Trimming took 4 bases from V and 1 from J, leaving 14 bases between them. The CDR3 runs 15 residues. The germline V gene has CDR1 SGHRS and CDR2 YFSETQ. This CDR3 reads CASSLGQRAQETQYF. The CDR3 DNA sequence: TGCGCCAGCAGCCTCGGACAGCGCGCCCAAGAGACCCAGTACTTC.

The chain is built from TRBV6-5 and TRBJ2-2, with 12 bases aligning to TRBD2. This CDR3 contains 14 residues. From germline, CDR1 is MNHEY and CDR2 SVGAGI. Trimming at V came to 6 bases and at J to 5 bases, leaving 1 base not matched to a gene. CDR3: CASRLAGGTGELFF. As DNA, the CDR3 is TGTGCCAGCAGACTAGCGGGAGGTACCGGGGAGCTGTTTTTT.

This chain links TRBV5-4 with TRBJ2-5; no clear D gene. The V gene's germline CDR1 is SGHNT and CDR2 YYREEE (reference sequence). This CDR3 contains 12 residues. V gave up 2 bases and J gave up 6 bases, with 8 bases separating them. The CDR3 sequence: CASSFALQTQYF. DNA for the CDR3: TGTGCCAGCAGCTTCGCTTTGCAGACCCAGTACTTC. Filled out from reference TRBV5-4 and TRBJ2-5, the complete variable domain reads ETGVTQSPTHLIKTRGQQVTLRCSSQSGHNTVSWYQQALGQGPQFIFQYYREEENGRGNFPPRFSGLQFPNYSSELNVNALELDDSALYLCASSFALQTQYFGPGTRLLVL.

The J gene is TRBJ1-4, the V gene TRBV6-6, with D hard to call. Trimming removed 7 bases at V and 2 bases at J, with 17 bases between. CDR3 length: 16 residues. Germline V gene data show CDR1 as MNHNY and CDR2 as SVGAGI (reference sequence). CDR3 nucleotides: TGTGCCAGCAACTATGGTCCCGTTGGGACTAATGAAAAACTGTTTTTT. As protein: CASNYGPVGTNEKLFF.

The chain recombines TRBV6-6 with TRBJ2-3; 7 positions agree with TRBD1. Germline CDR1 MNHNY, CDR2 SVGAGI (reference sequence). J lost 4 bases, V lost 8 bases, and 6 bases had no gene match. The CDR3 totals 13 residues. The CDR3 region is CASGYRGADTQYF. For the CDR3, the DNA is TGTGCCAGCGGATACAGGGGCGCAGATACGCAGTATTTT.

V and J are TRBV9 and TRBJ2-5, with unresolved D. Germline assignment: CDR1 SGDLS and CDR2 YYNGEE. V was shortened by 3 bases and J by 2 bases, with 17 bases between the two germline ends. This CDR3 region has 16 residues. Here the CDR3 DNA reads TGTGCCAGCAGCGAGCCCGGTCGGTACGGGCAAGAGACCCAGTACTTC. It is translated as CASSEPGRYGQETQYF.

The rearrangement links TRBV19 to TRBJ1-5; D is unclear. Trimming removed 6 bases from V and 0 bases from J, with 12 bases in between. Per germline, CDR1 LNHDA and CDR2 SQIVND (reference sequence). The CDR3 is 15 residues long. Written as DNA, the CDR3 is TGTGCCAGTAGGAACCGGCCAGATAGCAATCAGCCCCAGCATTTT. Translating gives CASRNRPDSNQPQHF.

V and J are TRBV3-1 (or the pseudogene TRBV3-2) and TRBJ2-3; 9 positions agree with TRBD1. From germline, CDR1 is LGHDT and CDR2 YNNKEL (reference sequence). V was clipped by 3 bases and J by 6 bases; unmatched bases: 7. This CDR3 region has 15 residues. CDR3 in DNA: TGTGCCAGCAGCCAGAGGGACAGGGCCCCGGATACGCAGTATTTT. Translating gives CASSQRDRAPDTQYF.

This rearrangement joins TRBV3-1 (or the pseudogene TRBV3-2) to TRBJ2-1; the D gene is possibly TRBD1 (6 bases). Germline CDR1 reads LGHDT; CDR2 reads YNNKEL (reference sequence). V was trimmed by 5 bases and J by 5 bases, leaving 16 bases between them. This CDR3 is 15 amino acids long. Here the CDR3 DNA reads TGTGCCAGCAGCTCTCGGACAGTAAAACACAATGAGCAGTTCTTC. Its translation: CASSSRTVKHNEQFF.

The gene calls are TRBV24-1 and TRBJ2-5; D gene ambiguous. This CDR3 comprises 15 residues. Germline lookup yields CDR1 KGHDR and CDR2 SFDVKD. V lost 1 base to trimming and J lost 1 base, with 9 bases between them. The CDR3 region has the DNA TGTGCCACCAGTGATTTTAGGGAAATCCAAGAGACCCAGTACTTC. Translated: CATSDFREIQETQYF.

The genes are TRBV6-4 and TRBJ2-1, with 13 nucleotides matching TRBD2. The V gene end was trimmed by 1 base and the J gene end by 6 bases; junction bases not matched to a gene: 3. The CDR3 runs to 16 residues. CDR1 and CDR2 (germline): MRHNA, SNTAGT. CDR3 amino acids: CASSDLGLAGVNEQFF. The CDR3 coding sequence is TGTGCCAGCAGTGACTTAGGACTAGCGGGGGTCAATGAGCAGTTCTTC.

The DNA of the CDR3 is TGTGCCAGCAGTCGGACTAGCGGGGGACCCTACGAGCAGTACGTC. Protein product: CASSRTSGGPYEQYV. This chain links TRBV28 with TRBJ2-7, with 13 bases fitting TRBD2. The CDR3 is 15 residues long. From germline, CDR1 is MDHEN and CDR2 SYDVKM. Unmatched junction bases numbered 3, after V lost 5 bases and J lost 2 bases.

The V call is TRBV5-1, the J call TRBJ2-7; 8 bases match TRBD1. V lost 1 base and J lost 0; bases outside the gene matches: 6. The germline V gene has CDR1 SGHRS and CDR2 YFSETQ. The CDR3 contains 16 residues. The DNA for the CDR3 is TGCGCCAGCAGCTTGCTAGCCGGACAGGGCTCCTACGAGCAGTACTTC. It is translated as CASSLLAGQGSYEQYF.

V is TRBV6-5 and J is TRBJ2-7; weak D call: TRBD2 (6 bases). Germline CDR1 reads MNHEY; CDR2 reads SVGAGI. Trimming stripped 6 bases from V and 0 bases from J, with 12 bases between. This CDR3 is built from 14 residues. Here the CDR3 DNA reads TGTGCCAGCAGGGCGGGACTCTCCTCCTACGAGCAGTACTTC. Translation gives CASRAGLSSYEQYF.

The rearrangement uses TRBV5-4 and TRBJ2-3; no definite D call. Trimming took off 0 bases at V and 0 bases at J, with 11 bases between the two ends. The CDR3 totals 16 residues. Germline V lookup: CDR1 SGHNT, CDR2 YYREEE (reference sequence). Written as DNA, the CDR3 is TGTGCCAGCAGCTTGGTCTTCAGTACTAGCACAGATACGCAGTATTTT. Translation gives CASSLVFSTSTDTQYF. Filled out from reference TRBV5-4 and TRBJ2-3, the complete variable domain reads ETGVTQSPTHLIKTRGQQVTLRCSSQSGHNTVSWYQQALGQGPQFIFQYYREEENGRGNFPPRFSGLQFPNYSSELNVNALELDDSALYLCASSLVFSTSTDTQYFGPGTRLTVL.

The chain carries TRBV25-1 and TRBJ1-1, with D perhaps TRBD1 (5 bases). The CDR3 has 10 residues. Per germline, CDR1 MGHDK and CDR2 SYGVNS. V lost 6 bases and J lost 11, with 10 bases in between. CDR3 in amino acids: CASRGVYAFF. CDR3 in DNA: TGTGCCAGCAGAGGGGTGTATGCTTTCTTT.

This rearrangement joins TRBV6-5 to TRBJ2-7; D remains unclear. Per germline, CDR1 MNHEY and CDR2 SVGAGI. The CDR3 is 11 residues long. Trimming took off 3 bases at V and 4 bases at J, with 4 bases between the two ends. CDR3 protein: CASSYQYEQYF. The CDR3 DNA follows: TGTGCCAGCAGTTATCAATACGAGCAGTACTTC.

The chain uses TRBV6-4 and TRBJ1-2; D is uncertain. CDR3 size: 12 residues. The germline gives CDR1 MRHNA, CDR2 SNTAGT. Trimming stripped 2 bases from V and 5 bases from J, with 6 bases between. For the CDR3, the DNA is TGTGCCAGCAGTGACAGGGTATATGGCTACACCTTC. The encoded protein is CASSDRVYGYTF.

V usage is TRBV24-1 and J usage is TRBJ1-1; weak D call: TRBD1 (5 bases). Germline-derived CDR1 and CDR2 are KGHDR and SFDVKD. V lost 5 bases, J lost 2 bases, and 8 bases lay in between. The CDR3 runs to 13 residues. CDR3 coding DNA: TGTGCCACCAGTGCAGGGCGTAACACTGAAGCTTTCTTT. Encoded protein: CATSAGRNTEAFF.

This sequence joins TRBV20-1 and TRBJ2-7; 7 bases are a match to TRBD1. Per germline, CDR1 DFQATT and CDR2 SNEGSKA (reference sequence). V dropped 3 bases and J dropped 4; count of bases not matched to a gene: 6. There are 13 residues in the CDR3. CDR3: CSASDAGGYEQYV. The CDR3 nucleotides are TGCAGTGCTAGTGATGCAGGGGGATACGAGCAGTACGTC.

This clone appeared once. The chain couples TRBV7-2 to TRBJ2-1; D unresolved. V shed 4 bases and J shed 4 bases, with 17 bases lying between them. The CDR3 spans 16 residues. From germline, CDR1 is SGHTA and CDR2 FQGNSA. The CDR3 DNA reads TGTGCCAGCAGCTCCCCCCCGGACGGAACTTACAATGAGCAGTTCTTC. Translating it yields CASSSPPDGTYNEQFF.

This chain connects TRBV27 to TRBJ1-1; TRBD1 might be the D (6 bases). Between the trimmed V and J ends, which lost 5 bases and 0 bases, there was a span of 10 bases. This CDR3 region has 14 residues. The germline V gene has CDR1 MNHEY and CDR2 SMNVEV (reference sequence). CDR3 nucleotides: TGTGCCAGCAGTCTTGACAGGTTGAACACTGAAGCTTTCTTT. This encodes CASSLDRLNTEAFF.

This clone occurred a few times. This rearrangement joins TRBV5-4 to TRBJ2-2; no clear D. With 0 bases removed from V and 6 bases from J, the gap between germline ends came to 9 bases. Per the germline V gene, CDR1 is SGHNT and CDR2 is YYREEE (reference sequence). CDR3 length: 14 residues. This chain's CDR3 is CASSLASGSGELFF. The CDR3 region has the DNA TGTGCCAGCAGCTTGGCGTCAGGATCCGGGGAGCTGTTTTTT.

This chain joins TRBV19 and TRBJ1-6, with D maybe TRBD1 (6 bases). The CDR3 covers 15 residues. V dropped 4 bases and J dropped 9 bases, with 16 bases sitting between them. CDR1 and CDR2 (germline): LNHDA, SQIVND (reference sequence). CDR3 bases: TGTGCCAGTAGTACCTACAGGGAATCCCTTTCACCCCTCCACTTT. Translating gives CASSTYRESLSPLHF.

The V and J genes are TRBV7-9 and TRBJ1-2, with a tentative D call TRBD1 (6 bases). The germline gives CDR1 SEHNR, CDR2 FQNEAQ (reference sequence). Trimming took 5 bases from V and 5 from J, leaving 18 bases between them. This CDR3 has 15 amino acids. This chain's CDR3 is CASSGRTVGIYGYTF. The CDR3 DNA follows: TGTGCCAGCAGCGGACGGACAGTCGGGATATATGGCTACACCTTC.

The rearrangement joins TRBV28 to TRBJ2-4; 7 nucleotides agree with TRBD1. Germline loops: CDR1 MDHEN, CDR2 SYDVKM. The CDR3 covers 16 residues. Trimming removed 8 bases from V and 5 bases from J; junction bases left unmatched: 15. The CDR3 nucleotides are TGTGCCAGCTCCACCCAGCATCAAGGGGGCCAAAACATTCAGTACTTC. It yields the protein CASSTQHQGGQNIQYF. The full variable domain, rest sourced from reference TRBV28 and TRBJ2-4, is DVKVTQSSRYLVKRTGEKVFLECVQDMDHENMFWYRQDPGLGLRLIYFSYDVKMKEKGDIPEGYSVSREKKERFSLILESASTNQTSMYLCASSTQHQGGQNIQYFGAGTRLSVL.